This TCR beta chain was captured by sequencing in a study of early T cells in non-severe SARS-CoV-2 infection. Study context: Whole-blood bulk RNA, unsorted, was sequenced, and chains were unpaired.

TCRdb reanalysed the 5' RACE reads using MiXCR and keeps one entry per CDR3 protein. Among approximately 90,000 distinct CDR3 sequences listed, approximately 12% were seen once. The sample holds a few counts of this clonotype. This receptor was taken from an adult who was a healthcare worker with PCR-confirmed SARS-CoV-2 infection or an uninfected control (not recorded which). The sequenced sample was whole blood, obtained at baseline.

CDR3 amino acids: CASSWTGLSTDTQYF. The CDR3 region has the DNA TGCGCCAGCAGCTGGACCGGGTTAAGCACAGATACGCAGTATTTT. The J gene is TRBJ2-3, the V gene TRBV5-1; D remains unclear. The CDR3 is 15 residues long. Germline loops: CDR1 SGHRS, CDR2 YFSETQ. Trimming took off 3 bases at V and 0 bases at J, with 11 bases between the two ends.